The clone carrying this TCR beta chain was seen a few times. The antigen is undetermined. The junction does not match germline at one end; this may be a read error. This entry comes from a study of molecular identifiers for immune sequencing clone quantification. Both previously described methods and listed TCR primers were employed to make bulk TCR libraries. TCRdb independently ran MiXCR on the PCR reads; one entry per CDR3 protein. The profile shows 80,000 to 100,000 distinct CDR3 sequences, approximately 24% of them singletons. Study results and caveats: Clones above 20 RNA copies held over 97% of effector molecules, under 1% in naive cells. Spiked TCR RNA from one Jurkat cell reportedly showed up when mixed among 850,000 to 1,000,000 naive cells.

Naive CD8 libraries used about 20,000 to 1,100,000 sorted cells and 10%, 30% or 50% RNA. The CDR3 contains 13 residues. The clonotype was recovered from a human donor in good health. Some libraries in this study had Jurkat cell RNA spiked in. This chain joins TRBV5-3 and TRBJ1-1; no definite D call. TRBV5-3 is an ORF, and what it does is uncertain. Sequencing was done on a sample of naive CD8+ T cells from blood, with Jurkat cell RNA spiked in. The subset here: FACS-sorted CD8+CD4-CCR7+CD45RA+ naive T cells. CDR3 coding DNA: TGTGCCAGCAGCTTTCGAACCCTCCATGAAGCTTTCTTT. Amino acids: CASSFRTLHEAFF.